The 28 T cell receptor beta chains in this list originate from one sample, sequenced in a study of CD8 T cells in ankylosing spondylitis. Each CDR3 protein gets one entry after TCRdb re-called the 5' RACE reads with MiXCR. The table shows some 130,000 distinct CDR3 sequences, with roughly 11% occurring only once. Sequencing was performed on blood, either unsorted or a sorted T cell fraction (not recorded which). These receptors all come from a female donor with ankylosing spondylitis or in good health (not recorded which).

In its sample, this clonotype was seen many times. The chain joins TRBV7-9 to TRBJ1-5; D is possibly TRBD1 (5 bases). The CDR3 runs to 15 residues. Trimming pared 1 base from V and 1 base from J, leaving 8 bases between. Germline-derived CDR1 and CDR2 are SEHNR and FQNEAQ (reference sequence). DNA of the CDR3: TGTGCCAGCAGCTTAGGGGCAGGGAGCAATCAGCCCCAGCATTTT. Translating it yields CASSLGAGSNQPQHF.

The table lists this clonotype with many counts. V and J are TRBV5-1 and TRBJ2-1; D possibly corresponds to TRBD1 (5 bases). The CDR3 is 14 residues long. The V gene's germline CDR1 is SGHRS and CDR2 YFSETQ. V lost 7 bases and J 1 base, leaving 12 bases between the germline ends. The DNA for the CDR3 is TGCGCCAGCCAGGGCACGGAATCCTACAATGAGCAGTTCTTC. Its protein product is CASQGTESYNEQFF.

This clonotype appeared a few times. The CDR3 nucleotides read TGTGCCAGCAGCGGTAAGGGACTAGCGGGGAGCACAGATACGCAGTATTTT. It is translated as CASSGKGLAGSTDTQYF. V usage is TRBV7-2 and J usage is TRBJ2-3, with 13 bases matching TRBD2. Germline assignment: CDR1 SGHTA and CDR2 FQGNSA. Trimming took 5 bases from V and 0 from J; bases not matched to a gene: 5. There are 17 residues in the CDR3.

This clonotype was found many times. DNA of the CDR3: TGTGCCAGCAGTCCAGGGACAGCCTGGGGCACTGAAGCTTTCTTT. It codes for CASSPGTAWGTEAFF. The chain employs TRBV27 and TRBJ1-1; 7 nucleotides match TRBD1. Germline-derived CDR1 and CDR2 are MNHEY and SMNVEV (reference sequence). This CDR3 is built from 15 residues. The trim removed 5 bases at V and 4 bases at J, leaving 10 bases unmatched.

This clonotype was observed many times. This chain uses TRBV24-1 with TRBJ2-1; D is perhaps TRBD2 (5 bases). Trimming took 0 bases from V and 5 from J, leaving 10 bases between them. The CDR3 consists of 15 residues. Per germline, CDR1 KGHDR and CDR2 SFDVKD. The CDR3 nucleotides read TGTGCCACCAGTGATTTGGACGGGGTGGACAATGAGCAGTTCTTC. Amino acid sequence: CATSDLDGVDNEQFF.

V is TRBV10-1 and J is TRBJ2-4; D perhaps matches TRBD2 (5 bases). This CDR3 is 13 amino acids long. The V end was cut by 2 bases, the J end by 8 bases, with 10 bases between. Germline V gene data show CDR1 as WNHNN and CDR2 as SYGVQD (reference sequence). CDR3 bases: TGCGCCAGCAGTGAGACCGGCGGGTACATTCAGTACTTC. Translation: CASSETGGYIQYF.

This clonotype was observed at least ten times. This chain links TRBV20-1 with TRBJ2-1, with D possibly matching TRBD2 (6 bases). CDR1 is DFQATT, CDR2 SNEGSKA, per germline (reference sequence). CDR3 length equals 12 residues. The CDR3 is CRTGGLDNEQFF. In nucleotides, the CDR3 is TGCAGAACCGGAGGGTTGGACAATGAGCAGTTCTTC.

This clonotype was recorded at least ten times. The chain combines TRBV7-2 with TRBJ1-6; 9 bases line up with TRBD1. V lost 3 bases, J lost 6 bases, and 3 bases stayed unmatched. CDR1 is SGHTA, CDR2 FQGNSA, per germline. The CDR3 length is 15 residues. The CDR3 spells CASSLQGQGNSPLHF. Here the CDR3 DNA reads TGTGCCAGCAGCTTGCAGGGACAGGGTAATTCACCCCTCCACTTT.

The table lists this clonotype with many counts. This CDR3 is CATAGLGGHEQYF. CDR3 nucleotides: TGTGCCACCGCGGGTCTTGGGGGTCACGAGCAGTACTTC. V usage is TRBV27 and J usage is TRBJ2-7; D tentatively reads TRBD1 or TRBD2 (5 bases each). Looked up from germline, CDR1 is MNHEY and CDR2 is SMNVEV (reference sequence). V was cut by 10 bases and J by 5 bases, with 18 bases left in between. This CDR3 has 13 amino acids.

This clonotype was detected ten times or more. This chain joins TRBV29-1 and TRBJ1-1, with a weak D call TRBD1 (6 bases). This CDR3 spans 12 amino acids. The V end was cut by 6 bases, the J end by 5 bases, with 13 bases between. Germline CDR1 and CDR2: SQVTM and ANQGSEA. The chain's CDR3 is CSVGGQGTEAFF. The CDR3 DNA is TGCAGCGTCGGGGGGCAAGGGACTGAAGCTTTCTTT.

There are many counts of this clonotype. The gene calls are TRBV7-9 and TRBJ2-3, with 8 bases identical to TRBD2. Losses at the gene ends were 5 bases for V and 2 bases for J; bases not matched to a gene: 9. CDR1 is SEHNR and CDR2 is FQNEAQ in the germline V gene (reference sequence). The CDR3 is made up of 16 amino acids. The CDR3 DNA reads as TGTGCCAGCAGCCTCCAGGGACTAGAGAACACAGATACGCAGTATTTT. It yields the protein CASSLQGLENTDTQYF.

In its sample, this clonotype was seen many times. The CDR3 nucleotides read TGTGCCAGCAGGGGACTAGCGGAAAACATTCAGTACTTC. It translates to CASRGLAENIQYF. V is TRBV28 and J is TRBJ2-4, with 11 bases lining up with TRBD2. The CDR3 covers 13 residues. The V gene's germline CDR1 is MDHEN and CDR2 SYDVKM. Trimming cost V 6 bases and J 5 bases; bases outside gene matches: 0. Variable domain in full (rest from reference TRBV28 and TRBJ2-4): DVKVTQSSRYLVKRTGEKVFLECVQDMDHENMFWYRQDPGLGLRLIYFSYDVKMKEKGDIPEGYSVSREKKERFSLILESASTNQTSMYLCASRGLAENIQYFGAGTRLSVL.

This clonotype showed up just a few times. The chain joins TRBV28 to TRBJ1-1; perhaps TRBD1 as D (6 bases). V lost 4 bases and J lost 12, with 15 bases in between. In germline, CDR1 is MDHEN, CDR2 SYDVKM. CDR3 length: 12 residues. In DNA form, the CDR3 reads TGTGCCAGCAGTTCCACCCACAGGGTGACTTTCTTT. Translated, it gives CASSSTHRVTFF.

This clonotype was counted ten times or more. The CDR3 loop reads CASSLDPADSDTQYF. The CDR3, as DNA: TGCGCCAGCAGCTTGGACCCGGCGGACAGCGATACGCAGTATTTT. The chain uses TRBV5-1 and TRBJ2-3, with a tentative D call TRBD1 (6 bases). Germline V gene sequence: CDR1 SGHRS, CDR2 YFSETQ. The CDR3 totals 15 residues. Trimming left V 0 bases short and J 6 bases short, with 14 bases between.

There are many counts of this clonotype. The J gene is TRBJ2-7, the V gene TRBV5-5; D ambiguous. The V and J ends lost 1 base and 2 bases respectively, with 10 bases between them. This CDR3 spans 14 amino acids. Looked up from germline, CDR1 is SGHKS and CDR2 is YYEKEE (reference sequence). CDR3 residues: CASSLQDITYEQYF. In nucleotides, the CDR3 is TGTGCCAGCAGCTTGCAAGATATAACCTACGAGCAGTACTTC.

This clonotype was observed at least ten times. The chain links TRBV20-1 to TRBJ1-2; 7 nucleotides match TRBD1. This CDR3 has 14 amino acids. From germline, CDR1 is DFQATT and CDR2 SNEGSKA (reference sequence). Trimming removed 5 bases from V and 7 bases from J; junction bases left unmatched: 13. The CDR3: CSAGTDRVGGGYTF. The CDR3 DNA reads TGCAGTGCTGGAACCGACAGGGTGGGGGGTGGCTACACCTTC.

This clonotype appeared many times. CDR3 DNA: TGCGCCAGCAGCGACACGTCCCTAGGTGAGCAGTTCTTC. Translated: CASSDTSLGEQFF. The chain couples TRBV5-1 to TRBJ2-1, with D hard to call. Germline V lookup: CDR1 SGHRS, CDR2 YFSETQ. The CDR3 totals 13 residues. The germline V and J ends were trimmed by 4 bases and 9 bases, with 14 bases remaining between them.

This clonotype has ten or more counts. In DNA, the CDR3 is TGCAGTGCTAGAGCCACTAGCGGGATCAACTCCTACAATGAGCAGTTCTTC. This codes for CSARATSGINSYNEQFF. The chain combines TRBV20-1 with TRBJ2-1, with 10 bases matching TRBD2. Germline CDR1 is DFQATT and CDR2 is SNEGSKA (reference sequence). CDR3 length equals 17 residues. The V gene end was trimmed by 1 base and the J gene end by 0 bases; junction bases not matched to a gene: 6.

The sample holds many counts of this clonotype. The CDR3 region is CASSSPAGGDNEQFF. Here the CDR3 DNA reads TGTGCCAGCAGTTCCCCAGCGGGGGGCGACAATGAGCAGTTCTTC. This sequence joins TRBV28 and TRBJ2-1; 9 positions match TRBD2. Germline values: CDR1 MDHEN, CDR2 SYDVKM. The V and J ends lost 4 bases and 5 bases, in that order; junction bases with no gene match: 6. This CDR3 spans 15 amino acids.

This clonotype showed up many times. The V call is TRBV7-9, the J call TRBJ1-6, with D perhaps matching TRBD1 (5 bases). The V gene's germline CDR1 is SEHNR and CDR2 FQNEAQ (reference sequence). The CDR3 is 16 amino acids. Deletions cut 5 bases from V and 1 base from J, with 12 bases between. The CDR3 DNA follows: TGTGCCAGCAGCGCTCAGGGAAGATCCTATAATTCACCCCTCCACTTT. Its protein product is CASSAQGRSYNSPLHF. The variable domain in full, completed from reference TRBV7-9 and TRBJ1-6, reads DTGVSQNPRHKITKRGQNVTFRCDPISEHNRLYWYRQTLGQGPEFLTYFQNEAQLEKSRLLSDRFSAERPKGSFSTLEIQRTEQGDSAMYLCASSAQGRSYNSPLHFGNGTRLTVT.

This clonotype was recorded at least ten times. The chain joins TRBV20-1 to TRBJ1-5, with a tentative D call TRBD1 (6 bases). Germline CDR1 and CDR2: DFQATT and SNEGSKA (reference sequence). Trimming removed 5 bases from V and 4 bases from J, with 12 bases in between. The CDR3 loop spans 13 amino acids. The CDR3 nucleotides are TGCAGTGCTCGAGGGGGGAGGAATCAGCCCCAGCATTTT. Its translation: CSARGGRNQPQHF.

This clonotype was detected ten times or more. The rearrangement links TRBV29-1 to TRBJ2-3; maybe TRBD1 (6 bases). Per germline, CDR1 SQVTM and CDR2 ANQGSEA. The CDR3 runs to 15 residues. The germline V and J ends were trimmed by 2 bases and 4 bases, with 16 bases remaining between them. CDR3 loop: CSVESVGGAPDTQYF. The DNA for the CDR3 is TGCAGCGTTGAATCGGTAGGGGGAGCCCCAGATACGCAGTATTTT.

This clonotype turned up a few times. The chain combines TRBV7-9 with TRBJ2-2, with D possibly being TRBD1 (5 bases). Germline CDR1 is SEHNR and CDR2 is FQNEAQ (reference sequence). CDR3 size: 14 residues. The germline V and J ends were trimmed by 7 bases and 5 bases, with 14 bases remaining between them. The CDR3: CASTPNRQTGELFF. For the CDR3, the DNA is TGTGCCAGCACCCCTAACCGACAGACCGGGGAGCTGTTTTTT.

This clonotype appeared a few times. J is TRBJ2-6 and V is TRBV7-2; tentative D call: TRBD1 (6 bases). Trimming removed 6 bases at V and 1 base at J, with 10 bases between. The germline V gene has CDR1 SGHTA and CDR2 FQGNSA. The CDR3 has 15 amino acids. The CDR3 DNA is TGTGCCAGCAGAAAAGGGGGTTCTGGGGCCAACGTCCTGACTTTC. Amino acids: CASRKGGSGANVLTF.

This clonotype was seen only a few times. This chain joins TRBV7-3 and TRBJ2-2; 10 nucleotides align to TRBD2. There are 16 residues in the CDR3. V shed 5 bases, J shed 0 bases, and the junction held 3 bases outside the gene matches. The germline CDR1 and CDR2 sequences are SGHTA and FQGTGA. CDR3 sequence (DNA): TGTGCCAGCAGCGGCCTAGCGGGGGCGAACACCGGGGAGCTGTTTTTT. This encodes CASSGLAGANTGELFF.

This clonotype was picked up many times. The V gene is TRBV29-1, the J gene TRBJ2-1, with D possibly being TRBD2 (6 bases). The V gene lost 4 bases and the J gene lost 4 bases, with 14 bases spanning the gap. This CDR3 comprises 14 residues. The germline CDR1 and CDR2 sequences are SQVTM and ANQGSEA. CDR3 sequence (DNA): TGCAGCGTTGGTCCCCGGGAGTGGTACAATGAGCAGTTCTTC. Translation gives CSVGPREWYNEQFF.

This clonotype was detected a few times. CDR3 in amino acids: CASSLDPGWQTQYF. In DNA form, the CDR3 reads TGTGCCAGCAGCTTAGACCCGGGGTGGCAGACCCAGTACTTC. V is TRBV7-2 and J is TRBJ2-5, with D perhaps matching TRBD2 (5 bases). The germline V gene has CDR1 SGHTA and CDR2 FQGNSA. V was clipped by 1 base and J by 6 bases, with 12 bases between them. The CDR3 consists of 14 residues.

This clonotype was seen only a few times. The chain carries TRBV20-1 and TRBJ1-1; no reliable D call. Trimming removed 4 bases at V and 0 bases at J, with 15 bases between. The CDR3 consists of 15 residues. Per the germline V gene, CDR1 is DFQATT and CDR2 is SNEGSKA (reference sequence). The CDR3 spells CSATRGRGVNTEAFF. In nucleotides, the CDR3 is TGCAGTGCTACCCGAGGGCGCGGCGTGAACACTGAAGCTTTCTTT.